This T cell receptor (beta chain) appears in the sequencing data of a study of blood T cell repertoires in COVID-19 (TCRdb year 2020). Study-wide context: Samples covering the acute and convalescent phases of COVID-19 were provided by collaborators in the United States, Italy and Spain. The material from the prospective study consisted of cDNA or gDNA derived from T cells, B-cell-depleted T cells, or PBMCs. Deeply sampled blood TCRbeta repertoires from subjects exposed to, actively infected with, or recovered from COVID-19 were included in the dataset. The repertoires were released in a freely available public database intended as a resource for research on the immune response to SARS-CoV-2. The samples were drawn from the first 160 participants of the ongoing ImmuneRACE study and from about 1,200 subjects provided by 6 global collaborators. Nearly every sample came with metadata listing a de-identified subject ID, COVID-19 status, age in years and sex. Where available, HLA class I and class II types were taken from metadata supplied by the sample provider and were not determined by assay-based typing. General conclusions and limits of the study: The amount of clinical and demographic metadata varied by source and participant and was provided uncurated.

TCRbeta CDR3 regions were amplified from genomic DNA by means of the immunoSEQ Assay, a bias-controlled multiplex PCR. As for how the authors treated the data: Nucleated cell counts per sample were estimated from amplification of reference gene primers within the assay. Sequence reads were collapsed and filtered to measure the absolute abundance of every unique TCRbeta CDR3 rearrangement. For each sample, productive Simpson clonality was calculated as the square root of Simpson's diversity index across productive rearrangements. TCRdb limited this immuneACCESS table to in-frame rearrangements with V and J called. A share of clones is missing; checked studies link under half to unresolved V genes, and the rest is unexplained. The D gene and trimming were derived from the DNA, and the V and J assignments and clone size from that table. This sample is represented by about 210,000 clones; around 80% of them were singletons. About 7.4% of the sample comes from the top ten.

CDR1 MNHEY and CDR2 SVGAGI were looked up in the germline V gene. From the cysteine through the phenylalanine, the CDR3 covers 15 amino acids. Only CDR3 DNA is held: 45 bases, read in frame from base 1. Ends trimmed: V by 6 bases, J by 3 bases; bases unmatched to a gene: 5. Collaborating institutions collected whole blood in K2EDTA tubes following their own protocols. For TCRbeta analysis, collaborators shipped samples in one of three forms: frozen whole blood, isolated PBMCs, or DNA extracted from either of those sample types. This clone has only a few counts. The target of this receptor is not known. No per-base quality is available; no much larger clone lies one base away.

The chain links TRBV6-5 with TRBJ1-5, with 10 middle bases fitting TRBD1. The clonotype comes from a woman aged 45 to 65 with acute or convalescent COVID-19. Sequenced sample: peripheral blood. The nucleotides are TGTGCCAGCAGCCGGGACAGGGGAGACAATCAGCCCCAGCATTTT. This codes for CASSRDRGDNQPQHF.